Presented here are 21 T cell receptor beta chains from one specimen sequenced in a study of vaccination and CD4 T cells after COVID-19. Their antigens are not known. Sequencing of the DNA from cultured CD4+ T cells was carried out with the Oncomine TCR Beta short-read assay. TCRdb re-called the PCR reads with MiXCR, one entry per CDR3 protein. The table lists more than 20,000 distinct CDR3 sequences, approximately 41% of them singletons. Time point specified: late sampling 161 to 241 days after vaccination in a few convalescent patients. Treatment in this sample: roughly 10-day PBMC culture with coronavirus spike peptide pools or control peptides (ViraFEST assay). The specimen comprised CD4+ T cells from blood, cultured in vitro, sampled about 7 months after SARS-CoV-2 vaccination. The receptors here all came from a human donor who had recovered from COVID-19.

This clonotype was found a few times. The chain uses TRBV10-1 and TRBJ2-7; D call uncertain. The germline V gene has CDR1 WNHNN and CDR2 SYGVQD (reference sequence). The length of the CDR3 is 12 residues. The ends were cut back, 3 bases at V and 6 bases at J, with 9 bases in the middle. The CDR3 DNA reads TGCGCCAGCAGTGACGGTACGCCCGAGCAGTACTTC. Translated: CASSDGTPEQYF.

This clonotype was detected a few times. This chain connects TRBV10-1 to TRBJ2-5, with a weak D call TRBD1 (7 bases). The CDR3 has 13 amino acids. Germline lookup yields CDR1 WNHNN and CDR2 SYGVQD (reference sequence). Trimming pared 5 bases from V and 8 bases from J, leaving 15 bases between. In nucleotides, the CDR3 is TGCGCCAGCAGTAGGGTTCAGGGGGGTACCCAGTACTTC. Protein product: CASSRVQGGTQYF.

The chain links TRBV2 to TRBJ2-6, with no clear D. V was shortened by 0 bases and J by 0 bases, with 3 bases between the two germline ends. The CDR3 is made up of 15 amino acids. Germline V gives CDR1 SNHLY, CDR2 FYNNEI. CDR3 protein: CASSEASSGANVLTF. CDR3 nucleotide sequence: TGTGCCAGCAGTGAAGCAAGCTCTGGGGCCAACGTCCTGACTTTC. Full variable domain (missing parts from reference TRBV2 and TRBJ2-6): EPEVTQTPSHQVTQMGQEVILRCVPISNHLYFYWYRQILGQKVEFLVSFYNNEISEKSEIFDDQFSVERPDGSNFTLKIRSTKLEDSAMYFCASSEASSGANVLTFGAGSRLTVL.

This clonotype was observed a handful of times. The chain joins TRBV20-1 to TRBJ2-5, with D perhaps being TRBD1 or TRBD2 (7 bases each). Trimming took off 3 bases at V and 6 bases at J, with 17 bases between the two ends. Germline-derived CDR1 and CDR2 are DFQATT and SNEGSKA (reference sequence). This CDR3 region has 14 residues. Here the CDR3 DNA reads TGCAGTGCTAGGGGGCAGGGGGGGCTTCAGACCCAGTACTTC. The encoded protein is CSARGQGGLQTQYF.

This rearrangement joins TRBV6-2 or TRBV6-3 to TRBJ2-7; TRBD1 might be the D (6 bases). Germline-derived CDR1 and CDR2 are MNHEY and SVGEGT. The CDR3 extends over 16 amino acids. Trimming left V 6 bases short and J 0 bases short, with 18 bases between. CDR3 sequence (DNA): TGTGCCAGCAGGAGTCATTACACAGGGACCTCCTACGAGCAGTACTTC. Its protein product is CASRSHYTGTSYEQYF.

This clonotype was picked up a small number of times. CDR3 in amino acids: CASSGTGGWNIQYF. The CDR3 region has the DNA TGTGCCAGCAGTGGGACAGGGGGCTGGAACATTCAGTACTTC. The rearrangement uses TRBV6-1 and TRBJ2-4; TRBD1 aligns across 11 bases. This CDR3 region has 14 residues. The V gene's germline CDR1 is MNHNS and CDR2 SASEGT. The V segment lost 4 bases and the J segment 7 bases; nucleotides outside the gene matches: 3.

A few counts support this clonotype. The genes are TRBV4-3 and TRBJ2-5; no clear D gene. CDR1 and CDR2 (germline): LGHNA, YSLEER. The CDR3 contains 15 residues. The V gene lost 0 bases and the J gene lost 2 bases, with 10 bases spanning the gap. In DNA form, the CDR3 reads TGCGCCAGCAGCCAAGATCCGGATCCTCAAGAGACCCAGTACTTC. It yields the protein CASSQDPDPQETQYF.

This clonotype rates as medium-sized (0.01 to 0.1%). The chain has TRBV10-3 and TRBJ2-5, with D uncertain. This CDR3 is built from 13 residues. Germline CDR1 is ENHRY and CDR2 is SYGVKD. The V end was cut by 4 bases, the J end by 1 base, with 7 bases between. The CDR3 nucleotides read TGTGCCATCAGTGGGCACGGCCAAGAGACCCAGTACTTC. Translating gives CAISGHGQETQYF.

The chain uses TRBV28 and TRBJ2-7; D unclear. The germline V gene has CDR1 MDHEN and CDR2 SYDVKM. Trimming cost V 11 bases and J 0 bases, with 14 bases left between them. This CDR3 contains 13 residues. As DNA, the CDR3 is TGTGCCGCAGCAGAAGGCATCTCCTACGAGCAGTACTTC. This encodes CAAAEGISYEQYF.

V usage is TRBV24-1 and J usage is TRBJ2-5, with TRBD2 identical over 12 bases. V lost 6 bases, J lost 4 bases, and 8 bases stayed unmatched. Germline CDR1 is KGHDR and CDR2 is SFDVKD. This CDR3 is 16 amino acids long. The CDR3 sequence: CATSLGLAGPGETQYF. The CDR3 nucleotides are TGTGCCACCAGTCTAGGACTAGCGGGGCCCGGAGAGACCCAGTACTTC.

This clonotype was found a few times. V is TRBV7-2 and J is TRBJ2-7; 8 bases map to TRBD2. The CDR3 has 15 residues. The V and J ends lost 5 bases and 4 bases, in that order; junction bases with no gene match: 10. Germline V CDR1 and CDR2: SGHTA, FQGNSA. This CDR3 reads CASSLRSGSEYEQYF. For the CDR3, the DNA is TGTGCCAGCAGCCTGCGGAGCGGGAGTGAGTACGAGCAGTACTTC.

This clonotype turned up a few times. The chain couples TRBV20-1 to TRBJ1-6; TRBD1 matches 8 bases. V shed 6 bases, J shed 9 bases, and the junction held 16 bases outside the gene matches. From germline, CDR1 is DFQATT and CDR2 SNEGSKA (reference sequence). This CDR3 is built from 16 residues. CDR3 loop: CSARRQGPSDTSPLHF. The CDR3 DNA reads TGCAGTGCCCGGCGACAGGGGCCCTCAGACACTTCACCCCTCCACTTT.

The chain carries TRBV20-1 and TRBJ2-7; possible D gene TRBD1, 6 bases. Between the trimmed V and J ends, which lost 5 bases and 5 bases, there was a span of 19 bases. This CDR3 contains 14 residues. CDR1 and CDR2 from the germline V gene are DFQATT and SNEGSKA (reference sequence). The DNA for the CDR3 is TGCAGTGCTCGCCCTCCAGGGGCCCAGGACGAGCAGTACTTC. Translated, it gives CSARPPGAQDEQYF.

This clonotype has only a few counts. The rearrangement links TRBV7-2 to TRBJ2-7, with 9 bases fitting TRBD1. CDR3 length equals 15 residues. CDR1 and CDR2 from the germline V gene are SGHTA and FQGNSA. Trimming took 4 bases from V and 6 from J; bases not matched to a gene: 10. CDR3 in DNA: TGTGCCAGCAGCTCGGGTTGGACAGGGGTTGGCGAGCAGTACTTC. Residues: CASSSGWTGVGEQYF.

Only a few counts were recorded for this clonotype. The genes are TRBV20-1 and TRBJ2-7, with 12 nucleotides matching TRBD2. Trimming removed 3 bases from V and 3 bases from J; junction bases left unmatched: 3. Germline-derived CDR1 and CDR2 are DFQATT and SNEGSKA (reference sequence). The CDR3 has 14 residues. In DNA, the CDR3 is TGCAGTGCTAGCCGGACTAGCGGGATCTACGAGCAGTACTTC. Translated, it gives CSASRTSGIYEQYF.

The chain combines TRBV15 with TRBJ1-5; D not certain. CDR3 length equals 13 residues. With 5 bases removed from V and 1 base from J, the gap between germline ends came to 6 bases. From germline, CDR1 is LNHNV and CDR2 YYDKDF (reference sequence). For the CDR3, the DNA is TGTGCCACCAGCTCGGGCAGCAATCAGCCCCAGCATTTT. This encodes CATSSGSNQPQHF.

DNA for the CDR3: TGTGCCAGTAGCCGTGTCGCGGGAGGCATTGGCGAGCAGTACTTC. This sequence encodes CASSRVAGGIGEQYF. This chain connects TRBV19 to TRBJ2-7; TRBD2 matches 8 bases. Losses at the gene ends were 6 bases for V and 6 bases for J; bases not matched to a gene: 13. The CDR3 loop spans 15 amino acids. In germline, CDR1 is LNHDA, CDR2 SQIVND (reference sequence).

This chain uses TRBV19 with TRBJ2-3; D perhaps matches TRBD2 (6 bases). The germline V gene encodes CDR1 LNHDA and CDR2 SQIVND (reference sequence). CDR3 length: 13 amino acids. V lost 6 bases and J 4 bases, leaving 11 bases between the germline ends. The CDR3 here is CASSNRDSDTQYF. The CDR3 coding sequence is TGTGCCAGTAGCAACCGGGACTCAGATACGCAGTATTTT.

This clonotype was detected once. The V call is TRBV7-2, the J call TRBJ2-7; 10 bases align to TRBD2. Unmatched junction bases numbered 3, after V lost 3 bases and J lost 4 bases. Germline lookup yields CDR1 SGHTA and CDR2 FQGNSA. The CDR3 sequence is 14 residues long. The CDR3 DNA follows: TGTGCCAGCAGCTTCAAGCGGGAGGGGTACGAGCAGTACTTC. As protein: CASSFKREGYEQYF. Full variable domain (remainder filled in from reference TRBV7-2 and TRBJ2-7): GAGVSQSPSNKVTEKGKDVELRCDPISGHTALYWYRQSLGQGLEFLIYFQGNSAPDKSGLPSDRFSAERTGGSVSTLTIQRTQQEDSAVYLCASSFKREGYEQYFGPGTRLTVT.

By proportion, this clonotype is medium-sized (0.01 to 0.1%). The chain joins TRBV7-9 to TRBJ1-2; TRBD1 is a possible D gene (5 bases). Germline V gene data show CDR1 as SEHNR and CDR2 as FQNEAQ (reference sequence). The CDR3 is 14 residues long. V shed 4 bases and J shed 6 bases, with 15 bases lying between them. The CDR3 DNA is TGTGCCAGCAGCTCCAGGGATAGGTTCGATGGCTACACCTTC. This translates into CASSSRDRFDGYTF.

J is TRBJ2-3 and V is TRBV7-9; D is possibly TRBD1 (6 bases). Germline values: CDR1 SEHNR, CDR2 FQNEAQ (reference sequence). There are 11 residues in the CDR3. Trimming shortened V by 5 bases and J by 10 bases, and 10 bases separated the two germline ends. The CDR3 reads CASSAQGSQYF. DNA for the CDR3: TGTGCCAGCAGCGCGCAGGGGTCGCAGTATTTT. Full variable domain (missing parts from reference TRBV7-9 and TRBJ2-3): DTGVSQNPRHKITKRGQNVTFRCDPISEHNRLYWYRQTLGQGPEFLTYFQNEAQLEKSRLLSDRFSAERPKGSFSTLEIQRTEQGDSAMYLCASSAQGSQYFGPGTRLTVL.